These 17 T cell receptor beta chains share one sample of origin, sequenced in a study of technical replicates of blood from a few donors. TCRdb keeps only in-frame clones here, not all; method: immunoSEQ multiplex PCR. The sample lists roughly 76,000 clones; 86% were seen once. The sample taken for sequencing was PBMCs. These receptor sequences come from a human donor in good health. Some clones in this sample may be carry-over from other donors' samples.

J is TRBJ2-7 and V is TRBV5-1; 10 nucleotides align to TRBD1. The CDR3 is made up of 14 amino acids. V lost 5 bases to trimming and J lost 5 bases; unmatched junction nucleotides: 7. The V gene's germline CDR1 is SGHRS and CDR2 YFSETQ. CDR3 region: CASRQTGGLDEQYF. CDR3 sequence (DNA): TGCGCCAGCAGGCAGACAGGGGGCTTAGACGAGCAGTACTTC.

The chain recombines TRBV6-1 with TRBJ2-7; possible D gene TRBD1, 6 bases. The CDR3 runs 14 residues. The germline V and J ends were trimmed by 6 bases and 0 bases, with 12 bases remaining between them. Germline CDR1 reads MNHNS; CDR2 reads SASEGT. The CDR3 nucleotides are TGTGCCAGCAGCGAAAACAGGGCCTCCTACGAGCAGTACTTC. It encodes CASSENRASYEQYF.

The table lists this clone with a few counts. The rearrangement links TRBV2 to TRBJ1-2; D may be TRBD1 (5 bases). Germline V lookup: CDR1 SNHLY, CDR2 FYNNEI. The V end lost 0 bases, the J end lost 4 bases, and 15 bases lay between the germline ends. This CDR3 spans 16 amino acids. CDR3 coding DNA: TGTGCCAGCAGTGAAGCGACCACCACAGGCTTCTATGGCTACACCTTC. This sequence encodes CASSEATTTGFYGYTF.

The V gene is TRBV2, the J gene TRBJ1-2; 9 positions match TRBD1. Trimming took 5 bases from V and 8 from J; bases not matched to a gene: 12. CDR3 size: 15 residues. CDR1 is SNHLY and CDR2 is FYNNEI in the germline V gene. The CDR3 DNA is TGTGCCAGCAGTACACAGGGGGCGCGGGCTCAAGGCTACACCTTC. It yields the protein CASSTQGARAQGYTF.

CDR3 protein: CASSQGTSGETQYF. The CDR3 DNA reads as TGTGCCAGCAGCCAAGGGACTAGCGGAGAGACCCAGTACTTC. The gene calls are TRBV4-2 and TRBJ2-5; TRBD2 aligns across 10 bases. In germline, CDR1 is LGHNA, CDR2 YNFKEQ. Trimming took 1 base from V and 4 from J; bases not matched to a gene: 0. The CDR3 is 14 amino acids.

A single count supports this clone. The V call is TRBV6-1, the J call TRBJ1-1; 7 bases match TRBD1. Losses at the gene ends were 2 bases for V and 14 bases for J; bases not matched to a gene: 14. The CDR3 is made up of 14 amino acids. Germline V gene sequence: CDR1 MNHNS, CDR2 SASEGT. The CDR3: CASSEIRDSLRAFF. As DNA, the CDR3 is TGTGCCAGCAGTGAAATTCGGGACAGCCTGAGGGCCTTCTTT.

The genes are TRBV19 and TRBJ1-5; 8 bases are a match to TRBD1. CDR1 and CDR2 from the germline V gene are LNHDA and SQIVND (reference sequence). Trimming removed 7 bases from V and 3 bases from J; junction bases left unmatched: 5. The CDR3 has 14 amino acids. DNA for the CDR3: TGTGCCAGTACCCCAGGGGGCAACAATCAGCCCCAGCATTTT. It translates to CASTPGGNNQPQHF.

The V call is TRBV11-3, the J call TRBJ2-1; 11 bases are shared with TRBD2. The ends lost 5 bases at V and 12 bases at J; junction bases unmatched: 6. Per the germline V gene, CDR1 is SGHNT and CDR2 is YENEEA. This CDR3 is 13 amino acids long. CDR3 sequence: CASSETSGTWQFF. CDR3 bases: TGTGCCAGCAGCGAGACTAGCGGGACCTGGCAGTTCTTC.

The rearrangement uses TRBV29-1 and TRBJ2-7, with 8 positions matching TRBD2. This CDR3 contains 13 residues. The V segment lost 8 bases and the J segment 7 bases; nucleotides outside the gene matches: 13. The V gene's germline CDR1 is SQVTM and CDR2 ANQGSEA. The CDR3 DNA reads TGCAGCACCGGGGGGGGGCCGAGAGGAGAGCAGTACTTC. Its translation: CSTGGGPRGEQYF.

This clone was detected once. This chain uses TRBV4-3 with TRBJ1-2; 7 nucleotides line up with TRBD1. The length of the CDR3 is 16 residues. Unmatched junction bases numbered 5, after V lost 0 bases and J lost 1 base. Germline V CDR1 and CDR2: LGHNA, YSLEER. CDR3 DNA: TGCGCCAGCAGCCAAGATTTGAACAGGGGTAACTATGGCTACACCTTC. The encoded protein is CASSQDLNRGNYGYTF.

This clone was seen a handful of times. The genes are TRBV9 and TRBJ1-2; D remains unclear. V was clipped by 0 bases and J by 0 bases, with 9 bases between them. Germline V gene data show CDR1 as SGDLS and CDR2 as YYNGEE. The CDR3 covers 15 residues. CDR3 nucleotides: TGTGCCAGCAGCGTAGGTGCAGGAACTAACTATGGCTACACCTTC. It codes for CASSVGAGTNYGYTF.

V and J are TRBV5-1 and TRBJ2-7, with TRBD2 as a possible D gene (5 bases). The V gene's germline CDR1 is SGHRS and CDR2 YFSETQ. Trimming took 4 bases from V and 5 from J, leaving 25 bases between them. The CDR3 is 17 amino acids. Here the CDR3 DNA reads TGCGCCAGCAGCGCGAGGGTACGTTTCGGAGCCGTCGACGAGCAGTACTTC. Its translation: CASSARVRFGAVDEQYF.

The V call is TRBV11-2, the J call TRBJ2-7; a possible D gene is TRBD2 (5 bases). The germline V gene encodes CDR1 SGHAT and CDR2 FQNNGV. Trimming cost V 1 base and J 1 base, with 8 bases left between them. CDR3 length: 14 residues. The CDR3 sequence: CASSLAGESYEQYF. As DNA, the CDR3 is TGTGCCAGCAGCTTAGCCGGGGAATCCTACGAGCAGTACTTC.

V usage is TRBV12-5 and J usage is TRBJ1-2, with 8 bases lining up with TRBD1. J was trimmed by 7 bases and V by 1 base; bases with no gene match: 5. This CDR3 is 14 amino acids long. Per germline, CDR1 LGHNT and CDR2 FRNRAP. In DNA, the CDR3 is TGTGCTAGTGGTTTGGACGGGACAGGCCTTGGCTACACCTTC. Its translation is CASGLDGTGLGYTF.

This clone has a handful of counts. CDR3 in amino acids: CASRPTANYGYTF. CDR3 coding DNA: TGTGCCAGCAGACCGACAGCCAACTATGGCTACACCTTC. The chain recombines TRBV5-6 with TRBJ1-2, with D tentatively TRBD1 (5 bases). CDR1 is SGHDT, CDR2 YYEEEE, per germline. The CDR3 loop spans 13 amino acids. Trimming stripped 5 bases from V and 2 bases from J, with 10 bases between.

The chain carries TRBV30 and TRBJ2-1, with 11 bases lining up with TRBD2. V shed 4 bases, J shed 10 bases, and the junction held 6 bases outside the gene matches. The length of the CDR3 is 13 residues. Germline CDR1 is GTSNPN and CDR2 is SVGIG (reference sequence). The DNA for the CDR3 is TGTGCCTGGAATAGCGGGAGGGCCCGGGAGCAGTTCTTC. Its protein product is CAWNSGRAREQFF.

This CDR3 reads CASSRSGGYEQYF. The CDR3, as DNA: TGCGCCAGCAGTAGGAGCGGGGGCTACGAGCAGTACTTC. This chain links TRBV5-1 with TRBJ2-7; TRBD2 matches at 8 bases. This CDR3 spans 13 amino acids. V trimming: 5 bases; J trimming: 3 bases; junction bases outside the gene matches: 4. From germline, CDR1 is SGHRS and CDR2 YFSETQ.